The 5 T cell receptor beta chains below all came from one sample that was sequenced in a study of shared clonotypes between healthy human individuals. Terminally differentiated effector memory CD45RA+ cells were left out of the naive CD8 fraction, which was CD45RO-negative and positively selected for CCR7. Libraries were prepared by immunoSEQ multiplex PCR; TCRdb keeps only in-frame clonotypes and omits some of them. Of roughly 570,000 clones listed, roughly 98% are singletons. The sample consisted of naive CD8+ T cells sorted from blood. The origin of the receptors is a man aged 25 to 40 in good health.

V gene TRBV29-1 combines with J gene TRBJ2-7, with D unresolved. Germline V gene data show CDR1 as SQVTM and CDR2 as ANQGSEA. The CDR3 has 12 residues. V was shortened by 3 bases and J by 2 bases, with 8 bases between the two germline ends. The CDR3 DNA sequence: TGCAGCGTTGAGATCGAGGCCTACGAGCAGTACTTC. Amino acids: CSVEIEAYEQYF.

The V gene is TRBV7-8, the J gene TRBJ2-7; D may be TRBD1 or TRBD2 (5 bases each). Trimming took 2 bases from V and 0 from J, leaving 11 bases between them. Germline V gives CDR1 SGHVS, CDR2 FQNEAQ. CDR3 size: 15 residues. The CDR3 sequence: CASSLSLGTSYEQYF. CDR3 nucleotides: TGTGCCAGCAGCTTATCTCTGGGGACCTCCTACGAGCAGTACTTC.

This chain uses TRBV28 with TRBJ1-2, with TRBD1 matching 8 bases. Germline trimming cut 1 base from V and 4 bases from J; bases unmatched to any gene: 2. Per the germline V gene, CDR1 is MDHEN and CDR2 is SYDVKM. The CDR3 consists of 14 residues. This CDR3 is CASSLSGGVYGYTF. The CDR3 nucleotides read TGTGCCAGCAGTTTATCAGGGGGCGTCTATGGCTACACCTTC.

The CDR3 reads CASRTGTGNYEQYF. In nucleotides, the CDR3 is TGTGCCAGCAGGACCGGGACAGGGAACTACGAGCAGTACTTC. The J gene is TRBJ2-7, the V gene TRBV2; TRBD1 matches at 9 bases. Unmatched junction bases numbered 6, after V lost 6 bases and J lost 3 bases. CDR1 is SNHLY and CDR2 is FYNNEI in the germline V gene. The CDR3 sequence is 14 residues long.

The chain employs TRBV7-9 and TRBJ2-7; TRBD1 is a possible D gene (6 bases). The CDR3 has 14 amino acids. The V end lost 2 bases, the J end lost 3 bases, and 11 bases lay between the germline ends. The germline V gene has CDR1 SEHNR and CDR2 FQNEAQ (reference sequence). CDR3 region: CASSLTGNGYEQYF. The CDR3 bases are TGTGCCAGCAGCTTAACAGGGAATGGCTACGAGCAGTACTTC.